This T cell receptor (beta chain) was identified in a study of technical replicates of blood from a few donors. The CDR3 runs to 15 residues. The germline V gene has CDR1 SGHAT and CDR2 FQNNGV. With 0 bases removed from V and 5 bases from J, the gap between germline ends came to 11 bases. Sequenced by immunoSEQ multiplex PCR; TCRdb stores in-frame clones only, minus some. Among tens of thousands of clones listed, 80% to 95% were seen once. The chain has TRBV11-2 and TRBJ2-1, with D possibly TRBD1 on 6 matching bases. The clonotype originates from a human donor in good health. Material for sequencing was T cells isolated from PBMCs. The CDR3 DNA reads as TGTGCCAGCAGCTTAGAGGGGGCAGGGGACAATGAGCAGTTCTTC. This encodes CASSLEGAGDNEQFF.